What follows is one T cell receptor (beta chain) and its context. The same CDR3 also results from other DNA sequences found in this sample. Assay: immunoSEQ multiplex PCR; the TCRdb copy retains only in-frame clones and omits some. Of about 2 million clones listed, around 96% were seen once; the top ten hold around 1.1%. The record originates from a study of shared clonotypes between healthy human individuals. It was CD45RO-negative cells, positively selected for CCR7, that made up naive CD8 cells, with terminally differentiated effector memory CD45RA+ cells excluded. Germline-derived CDR1 and CDR2 are SEHNR and FQNEAQ (reference sequence). The V gene lost 3 bases and the J gene lost 3 bases, with 6 bases spanning the gap. This CDR3 contains 12 residues.

Sequencing was performed on naive CD8+ T cells sorted from blood. This sequence originates from a young man in good health. The chain joins TRBV7-9 to TRBJ2-7, with D possibly matching TRBD1 (5 bases). DNA for the CDR3: TGTGCCAGCAGCTTGACAGACTACGAGCAGTACTTC. Translation gives CASSLTDYEQYF.